These 7 T cell receptor beta chains were sequenced from one sample in a study of blood T cells in healthy people across ages. Together with a sample-barcoded 5' primer, a J-beta primer mix was included in a second PCR lasting 7 to 11 cycles. TCRdb redid the calling of the 5' RACE reads with MiXCR, one entry per CDR3 protein. The data contain around 750,000 distinct CDR3 sequences, 50% to 65% of them singletons. The material sequenced was blood. The receptors shown here come from a man older than 75 in good health.

The chain joins TRBV10-3 to TRBJ2-5; TRBD1 aligns across 12 bases. The J segment lost 13 bases and the V segment lost 4 bases, leaving 10 bases of the junction unmatched. Per the germline V gene, CDR1 is ENHRY and CDR2 is SYGVKD. The CDR3 extends over 14 amino acids. The CDR3: CAISAGTGGYERYF. The CDR3 DNA reads as TGTGCCATCAGTGCCGGGACAGGGGGCTACGAGCGGTACTTC.

Only a few counts were recorded for this clonotype. The chain has TRBV27 and TRBJ2-1, with D perhaps matching TRBD1 or TRBD2 (5 bases each). Trimming pared 6 bases from V and 7 bases from J, leaving 16 bases between. Germline V CDR1 and CDR2: MNHEY, SMNVEV (reference sequence). The CDR3 spans 14 residues. The CDR3 spells CASRQGRGENEQFF. The DNA of the CDR3 is TGTGCCAGCAGGCAGGGAAGAGGGGAAAATGAGCAGTTCTTC.

This clonotype appeared a single time. The V and J genes are TRBV10-3 and TRBJ2-1; D possibly corresponds to TRBD1 (5 bases). The V end lost 7 bases, the J end lost 0 bases, and 10 bases lay between the germline ends. In germline, CDR1 is ENHRY, CDR2 SYGVKD. The CDR3 is 14 residues long. The CDR3 loop reads CAIMLGVSYNEQFF. The DNA for the CDR3 is TGTGCCATCATGCTAGGGGTCTCCTACAATGAGCAGTTCTTC.

The chain couples TRBV25-1 to TRBJ2-3; no clear D. This CDR3 spans 11 amino acids. Per the germline V gene, CDR1 is MGHDK and CDR2 is SYGVNS. As DNA, the CDR3 is TGTGCAACTGCCGATCACAGATACGCGTATTTT. Its translation: CATADHRYAYF.

The gene calls are TRBV12-3 or TRBV12-4 and TRBJ2-7, with 11 bases fitting TRBD2. This CDR3 contains 16 residues. J gave up 7 bases and V 1 base, and 9 bases lay outside the gene matches. CDR3 region: CASSLGLAGTLDEQYF. CDR3 bases: TGTGCCAGCAGTTTAGGACTAGCGGGGACTTTGGATGAGCAGTACTTC.

The chain carries TRBV3-1 and TRBJ2-1, with D perhaps matching TRBD1 (6 bases). Between the trimmed V and J ends, which lost 3 bases and 9 bases, there was a span of 12 bases. Germline loops: CDR1 LGHDT, CDR2 YNNKEL (reference sequence). This CDR3 spans 13 amino acids. The CDR3 coding sequence is TGTGCCAGCAGCCACGCCCGAGGGGGTGAGCAGTTCTTC. Its protein product is CASSHARGGEQFF.

The chain combines TRBV29-1 with TRBJ1-4, with 7 bases aligning to TRBD1. In germline, CDR1 is SQVTM, CDR2 ANQGSEA. The CDR3 is 13 amino acids. V lost 5 bases, J lost 5 bases, and 5 bases stayed unmatched. The CDR3 loop is CSVSTGPNEKLFF. The CDR3 region has the DNA TGCAGCGTTTCGACAGGGCCGAATGAAAAACTGTTTTTT.